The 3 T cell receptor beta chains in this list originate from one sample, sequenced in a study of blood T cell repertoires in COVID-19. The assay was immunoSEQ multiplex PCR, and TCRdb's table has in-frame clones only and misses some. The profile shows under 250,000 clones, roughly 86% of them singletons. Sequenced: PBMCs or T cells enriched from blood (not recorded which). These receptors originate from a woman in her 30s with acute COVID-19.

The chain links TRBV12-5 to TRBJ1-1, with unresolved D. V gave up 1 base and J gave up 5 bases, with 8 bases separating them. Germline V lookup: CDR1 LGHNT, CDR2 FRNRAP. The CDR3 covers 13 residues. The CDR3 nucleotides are TGTGCTAGTGGTTTGGGGAGTGGGACTGAAGCTTTCTTT. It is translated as CASGLGSGTEAFF.

The CDR3 sequence: CASSSRHPQGSNIQYF. CDR3 DNA: TGTGCCAGCAGCTCCAGACATCCTCAAGGATCAAACATTCAGTACTTC. This chain joins TRBV14 and TRBJ2-4; no clear D gene. The CDR3 has 16 amino acids. CDR1 is SGHDN, CDR2 FVKESK, per germline. V lost 5 bases, J lost 6 bases, and 20 bases lay in between.

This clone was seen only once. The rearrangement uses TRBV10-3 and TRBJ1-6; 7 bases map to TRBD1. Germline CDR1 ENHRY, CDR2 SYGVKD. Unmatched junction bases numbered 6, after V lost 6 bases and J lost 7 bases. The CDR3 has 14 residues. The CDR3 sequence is CAIRAGQSNSPLHF. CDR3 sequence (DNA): TGTGCCATCAGGGCGGGACAGTCCAATTCACCCCTCCACTTT.